This T cell receptor beta chain came from a study of regulatory T cells in long-lasting Graves disease. In this sample, this clonotype turned up many times. Investigators prepared the TCR beta libraries by applying iRepertoire HTBI primers and Arm-PCR of CDR3 regions. TCRdb called the multiplex PCR reads again in MiXCR, with one record for every CDR3 protein. This sample has 350,000 to 450,000 distinct CDR3 sequences, with about 15% found just once. Time point of the sample: newly diagnosed GD, antithyroid drugs for less than 3 months. PBMCs were the source of the RNA used for TCR sequencing. These records were also assigned to another study, of T cells in Graves' hyperthyroidism and ophthalmopathy.

This TCR derives from a woman aged 35 to 49 with Graves disease. The material sequenced was peripheral blood mononuclear cells (PBMCs), taken at new diagnosis, from a patient treated with antithyroid drugs.

This CDR3 reads CASLGGSETEAFF. The CDR3 DNA reads TGTGCCAGCTTAGGGGGTAGCGAGACTGAAGCTTTCTTT. This chain uses TRBV28 with TRBJ1-1, with D tentatively TRBD1 (6 bases). The CDR3 length is 13 residues. V was shortened by 8 bases and J by 5 bases, with 15 bases between the two germline ends. Germline V CDR1 and CDR2: MDHEN, SYDVKM.